The following is a TCR beta chain sequence with its context. Its antigen is undetermined. All of the sorted populations showed purity greater than 95%. These data come from a study of beta chain features in type 1 diabetes. Study conclusions and caveats: Type 1 diabetes patients had TCRB CDR3s that were shorter (moderately but significantly so) in all four CD4+ subsets. For TCRB rearrangement, an influence of HLA type remained unresolved here.

V dropped 7 bases and J dropped 1; count of bases not matched to a gene: 5. CDR3 length: 13 residues. From germline, CDR1 is SQVTM and CDR2 ANQGSEA. Expressed TCRB transcripts were sequenced because the isolated RNA had all been reverse transcribed beforehand. Profiling relied on immunoSEQ multiplex PCR, and the TCRdb table lists in-frame clones only, not all of them. Of 200,000 to 300,000 clones listed, over 12% are singletons. The gene calls are TRBV29-1 and TRBJ1-1; 8 bases agree with TRBD1. The receptor comes from a woman in her thirties or forties in good health. What was sequenced was naive CD4+ T cells from blood. CDR3 amino acids: CSASGQANTEAFF. In nucleotides, the CDR3 is TGCAGCGCCTCGGGACAGGCGAACACTGAAGCTTTCTTT.